A single T cell receptor (beta chain) is shown here with its context. Primed by a sample-barcoded 5' primer and a J-beta primer mix, a second PCR proceeded for about 7 to 12 cycles. A single record per CDR3 protein comes from TCRdb applying MiXCR to the 5' RACE reads. The table includes about 1.1 million distinct CDR3 sequences, more than 30% detected once. This sample is drawn from a study of blood T cells in healthy people across ages. Germline V gene sequence: CDR1 MNHEY, CDR2 SMNVEV (reference sequence). V lost 2 bases and J 3 bases, leaving 11 bases between the germline ends. CDR3 size: 14 residues.

The rearrangement uses TRBV27 and TRBJ2-7, with D maybe TRBD1 (6 bases). The source of this sequence is a man aged 18 to 30 in good health. Sequencing input: blood. CDR3: CASSLDGGYYEQYF. CDR3 bases: TGTGCCAGCAGTTTAGATGGGGGCTACTACGAGCAGTACTTC.